These 20 T cell receptor beta chains originate from one sample sequenced in a study of blood T cells in healthy people across ages. Using a J-beta primer mix together with a sample-barcoded 5' primer, a second PCR was run for roughly 6 to 12 cycles. Each CDR3 protein gets one entry after TCRdb re-called the 5' RACE reads with MiXCR. The sample lists about 970,000 distinct CDR3 sequences; roughly 50% were seen once. The sample comprised blood. All receptors derive from a woman in her fifties or sixties in good health.

The gene calls are TRBV18 and TRBJ2-5; 7 positions agree with TRBD1. This CDR3 comprises 15 residues. V dropped 3 bases and J dropped 11; count of bases not matched to a gene: 15. Germline V CDR1 and CDR2: KGHSH, LQKENI. This CDR3 reads CASSPPDRRLNEQYF. CDR3 bases: TGTGCCAGCTCACCCCCGGACAGGCGCCTCAATGAGCAGTACTTC.

In this sample, this clonotype turned up once. The chain recombines TRBV7-2 with TRBJ2-7; no firm D call. TRBJ2-5 explains the end of the DNA better; the J call may be wrong. Germline-derived CDR1 and CDR2 are SGHTA and FQGNSA. This CDR3 contains 14 residues. The CDR3 DNA sequence: TGTGCCAGCAGCTTAGGAGGAGCGTCCGAGACCCAGTACTTC. Translation: CASSLGGASETQYF.

This clonotype was seen at least ten times. The V and J genes are TRBV20-1 and TRBJ2-5, with a tentative D call TRBD2 (5 bases). V was shortened by 1 base and J by 2 bases, with 5 bases between the two germline ends. In germline, CDR1 is DFQATT, CDR2 SNEGSKA (reference sequence). The CDR3 loop spans 12 amino acids. The CDR3 sequence: CSARGRQETQYF. The CDR3 nucleotides read TGCAGTGCTAGAGGGAGGCAAGAGACCCAGTACTTC.

This rearrangement joins TRBV28 to TRBJ2-5; D is ambiguous. CDR1 is MDHEN, CDR2 SYDVKM, per germline. V was trimmed by 6 bases and J by 6 bases, leaving 14 bases between them. This CDR3 has 13 amino acids. As DNA, the CDR3 is TGTGCCAGCAGGTCGTCTATCGAGAAGACCCAGTACTTC. Translating gives CASRSSIEKTQYF. Combining the CDR3 with reference TRBV28 and TRBJ2-5 gives the whole variable domain DVKVTQSSRYLVKRTGEKVFLECVQDMDHENMFWYRQDPGLGLRLIYFSYDVKMKEKGDIPEGYSVSREKKERFSLILESASTNQTSMYLCASRSSIEKTQYFGPGTRLLVL.

The V call is TRBV5-1, the J call TRBJ1-4; D gene uncertain. Trimming left V 2 bases short and J 8 bases short, with 10 bases between. The CDR3 sequence is 13 residues long. CDR1 and CDR2 (germline): SGHRS, YFSETQ. Written as DNA, the CDR3 is TGCGCCAGCAGCTTTGGTCAGAAAGAAAAACTGTTTTTT. Translated: CASSFGQKEKLFF.

In this sample, this clonotype turned up many times. V and J are TRBV6-1 and TRBJ2-2; D may be TRBD1 or TRBD2 (5 bases each). Germline-derived CDR1 and CDR2 are MNHNS and SASEGT. The CDR3 is 15 amino acids. The V and J ends lost 6 bases and 1 base respectively, with 12 bases between them. The CDR3 sequence is CASRRGIGNTGELFF. Here the CDR3 DNA reads TGTGCCAGCAGGAGGGGTATTGGGAACACCGGGGAGCTGTTTTTT.

This clonotype was detected a few times. V and J are TRBV7-7 and TRBJ2-5; D not resolved. The CDR3 covers 15 residues. V shed 2 bases and J shed 5 bases, with 15 bases lying between them. Germline V gives CDR1 SSHAT, CDR2 FNYEAQ (reference sequence). CDR3 nucleotides: TGTGCCAGCAGCTTAAACAGTCTTACAACGGAGACCCAGTACTTC. Translating gives CASSLNSLTTETQYF.

There are a few counts of this clonotype. V gene TRBV20-1 combines with J gene TRBJ2-1; unclear D gene. The CDR3 runs to 12 residues. V was cut by 3 bases and J by 3 bases, with 6 bases left in between. CDR1 DFQATT and CDR2 SNEGSKA come from the germline V gene (reference sequence). The CDR3 region is CSASLNYNEQFF. The CDR3 DNA is TGCAGTGCTAGTCTAAACTACAATGAGCAGTTCTTC.

The J gene is TRBJ1-6, the V gene TRBV20-1; D might be TRBD1 (5 bases). CDR1 is DFQATT and CDR2 is SNEGSKA in the germline V gene (reference sequence). The CDR3 is 14 residues long. V gave up 3 bases and J gave up 7 bases, with 13 bases separating them. CDR3 in DNA: TGCAGTGCTAGGATGGGACTTATAAATTCACCCCTCCACTTT. This sequence encodes CSARMGLINSPLHF.

The J gene is TRBJ2-7, the V gene TRBV3-1, with 11 bases lining up with TRBD2. With 0 bases clipped from V and 2 bases from J, the junction kept 6 bases outside the gene matches. The germline gives CDR1 LGHDT, CDR2 YNNKEL (reference sequence). This CDR3 has 17 amino acids. The CDR3 reads CASSQDWTSGWTYEQYF. Here the CDR3 DNA reads TGTGCCAGCAGCCAAGATTGGACTAGCGGGTGGACCTACGAGCAGTACTTC.

The chain is built from TRBV7-6 and TRBJ2-7; 7 bases are shared with TRBD2. The V gene end was trimmed by 5 bases and the J gene end by 0 bases; junction bases not matched to a gene: 10. CDR1 is SGHVS, CDR2 FNYEAQ, per germline. This CDR3 is built from 16 residues. DNA for the CDR3: TGTGCCAGCAGCCCACAAGCGGGAAAGTTCTCCTACGAGCAGTACTTC. Translated: CASSPQAGKFSYEQYF.

The chain recombines TRBV10-2 with TRBJ1-2; 9 nucleotides match TRBD1. J gave up 5 bases and V 1 base, and 5 bases lay outside the gene matches. CDR3 length equals 15 residues. CDR1 and CDR2 from the germline V gene are WSHSY and SAAADI. The CDR3 loop reads CASSELQGAGYGYTF. DNA for the CDR3: TGCGCCAGCAGTGAGTTACAGGGGGCTGGGTATGGCTACACCTTC.

The V and J genes are TRBV7-2 and TRBJ1-4, with a tentative D call TRBD1 (5 bases). V was trimmed by 3 bases and J by 3 bases, leaving 14 bases between them. The germline CDR1 and CDR2 sequences are SGHTA and FQGNSA. The CDR3 sequence is 16 residues long. The CDR3 region has the DNA TGTGCCAGCAGCTTGGGAGTGACAGAAGCTAATGAAAAACTGTTTTTT. Its translation: CASSLGVTEANEKLFF.

Many counts were recorded for this clonotype. The V gene is TRBV5-6, the J gene TRBJ1-2; D call uncertain. V was shortened by 3 bases and J by 4 bases, with 7 bases between the two germline ends. The CDR3 runs 12 residues. Germline CDR1 and CDR2: SGHDT and YYEEEE. CDR3 protein: CASSSQVYGYTF. In nucleotides, the CDR3 is TGTGCCAGCAGCTCGCAGGTCTATGGCTACACCTTC. Complete variable domain (other parts from reference TRBV5-6 and TRBJ1-2): DAGVTQSPTHLIKTRGQQVTLRCSPKSGHDTVSWYQQALGQGPQFIFQYYEEEERQRGNFPDRFSGHQFPNYSSELNVNALLLGDSALYLCASSSQVYGYTFGSGTRLTVV.

The chain links TRBV7-2 to TRBJ2-5, with unresolved D. Germline-derived CDR1 and CDR2 are SGHTA and FQGNSA. The CDR3 loop spans 14 amino acids. Trimming removed 3 bases from V and 5 bases from J, with 13 bases in between. This CDR3 reads CASSFGRWRETQYF. Written as DNA, the CDR3 is TGTGCCAGCAGCTTTGGACGGTGGCGGGAGACCCAGTACTTC.

This rearrangement joins TRBV7-9 to TRBJ2-7, with TRBD2 matching 10 bases. With 5 bases clipped from V and 3 bases from J, the junction kept 7 bases outside the gene matches. Per the germline V gene, CDR1 is SEHNR and CDR2 is FQNEAQ (reference sequence). This CDR3 has 15 amino acids. Written as DNA, the CDR3 is TGTGCCAGCAGCCAAAGCGGGAGGGCCCTCTACGAGCAGTACTTC. The encoded protein is CASSQSGRALYEQYF.

A single count supports this clonotype. The chain combines TRBV28 with TRBJ2-7, with a weak D call TRBD1 (5 bases). Germline V gene sequence: CDR1 MDHEN, CDR2 SYDVKM. The V end lost 4 bases, the J end lost 0 bases, and 13 bases lay between the germline ends. This CDR3 has 15 residues. The CDR3 region has the DNA TGTGCCAGCAGTTCCCCCTCAGGGTACTCCTACGAGCAGTACTTC. As protein: CASSSPSGYSYEQYF.

The V gene is TRBV20-1, the J gene TRBJ2-7; D is possibly TRBD1 (5 bases). Trimming took off 0 bases at V and 7 bases at J, with 13 bases between the two ends. The CDR3 contains 13 residues. Germline V gene lookup returns CDR1 DFQATT and CDR2 SNEGSKA (reference sequence). In nucleotides, the CDR3 is TGCAGTGCTAGAGAGGCAGGGATGGGGGAGCAGTACTTC. It encodes CSAREAGMGEQYF.

The chain recombines TRBV20-1 with TRBJ2-1; 12 bases match TRBD2. V dropped 8 bases and J dropped 9; count of bases not matched to a gene: 11. The CDR3 length is 14 residues. The germline gives CDR1 DFQATT, CDR2 SNEGSKA (reference sequence). The CDR3: CSYETSGSLVEQFF. CDR3 nucleotides: TGCAGTTACGAGACTAGCGGGAGTTTAGTTGAGCAGTTCTTC.

This chain joins TRBV4-1 and TRBJ2-7; 14 bases map to TRBD2. The CDR3 covers 16 residues. Germline V gives CDR1 MGHRA, CDR2 YSYEKL. Unmatched junction bases numbered 8, after V lost 3 bases and J lost 7 bases. The CDR3 spells CASSQSRGLAGVEQYF. The CDR3 DNA reads TGCGCCAGCAGCCAGTCGAGGGGACTAGCGGGAGTGGAGCAGTACTTC.